This T cell receptor beta chain was recorded in a study of Ad26.COV2.S vaccination and SARS-CoV-2 variants. Findings and limits, study-wide: Vaccinated and placebo-treated recipients had similar non-spike TCR breadth. Substantial breadth was reported for post-vaccination spike-specific CD8+ and CD4+ T cells. While placebo recipients had lower spike-specific TCR breadth, vaccine recipients had more.

Worth noting for this clone: Antigen: not known.

Sequencing was performed with immunoSEQ multiplex PCR; in TCRdb, only in-frame clones are kept and a portion is missing. This sample has about 350,000 clones; about 90% occur once, and the top ten carry about 3.8%. V was shortened by 2 bases and J by 5 bases, with 12 bases between the two germline ends. Germline CDR1 SQVTM, CDR2 ANQGSEA. This CDR3 comprises 13 residues. Sequencing was performed on peripheral blood, taken after recovery from COVID-19. The TCR sequence derives from a human donor who had recovered from COVID-19. The V gene is TRBV29-1, the J gene TRBJ2-5, with D hard to call. The CDR3, as DNA: TGCAGCGTTGAAATTGACTCCACGGAGACCCAGTACTTC. Its translation is CSVEIDSTETQYF. Based on the CDR3 plus reference TRBV29-1 and TRBJ2-5, the full variable domain is SAVISQKPSRDICQRGTSLTIQCQVDSQVTMMFWYRQQPGQSLTLIATANQGSEATYESGFVIDKFPISRPNLTFSTLTVSNMSPEDSSIYLCSVEIDSTETQYFGPGTRLLVL.